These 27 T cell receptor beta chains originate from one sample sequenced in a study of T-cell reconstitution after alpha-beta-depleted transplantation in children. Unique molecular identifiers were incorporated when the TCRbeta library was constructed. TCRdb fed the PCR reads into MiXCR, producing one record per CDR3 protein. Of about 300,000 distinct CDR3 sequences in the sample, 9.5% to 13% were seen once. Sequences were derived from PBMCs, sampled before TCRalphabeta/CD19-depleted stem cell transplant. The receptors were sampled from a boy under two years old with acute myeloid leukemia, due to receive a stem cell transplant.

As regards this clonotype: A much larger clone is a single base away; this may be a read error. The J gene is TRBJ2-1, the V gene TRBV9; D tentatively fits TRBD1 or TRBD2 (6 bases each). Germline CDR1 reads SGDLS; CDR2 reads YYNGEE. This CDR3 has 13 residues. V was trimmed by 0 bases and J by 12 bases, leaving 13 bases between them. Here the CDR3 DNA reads TGTGCCAGCAGCGTAGTGGGGGGCGATGGGCAGTTCTTC. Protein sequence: CASSVVGGDGQFF.

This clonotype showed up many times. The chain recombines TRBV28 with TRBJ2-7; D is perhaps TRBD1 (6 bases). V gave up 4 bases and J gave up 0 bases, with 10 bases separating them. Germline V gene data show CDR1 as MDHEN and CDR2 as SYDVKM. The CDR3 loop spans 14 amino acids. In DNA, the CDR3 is TGTGCCAGCAGTTCCAGACAGGTCTCCTACGAGCAGTACTTC. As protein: CASSSRQVSYEQYF.

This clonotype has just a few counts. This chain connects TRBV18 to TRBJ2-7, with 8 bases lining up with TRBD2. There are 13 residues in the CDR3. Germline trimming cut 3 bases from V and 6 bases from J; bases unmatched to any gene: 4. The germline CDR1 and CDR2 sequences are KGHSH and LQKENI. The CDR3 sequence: CASSPGTSSEQYF. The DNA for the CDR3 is TGTGCCAGCTCACCCGGGACTAGTAGCGAGCAGTACTTC.

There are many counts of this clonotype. CDR3: CASQLAGAYNEQFF. The CDR3 coding sequence is TGCGCCAGCCAACTAGCGGGGGCCTACAATGAGCAGTTCTTC. The J gene is TRBJ2-1, the V gene TRBV5-1, with 11 bases matching TRBD2. Losses at the gene ends were 7 bases for V and 2 bases for J; bases not matched to a gene: 2. The CDR3 has 14 amino acids. CDR1 SGHRS and CDR2 YFSETQ come from the germline V gene.

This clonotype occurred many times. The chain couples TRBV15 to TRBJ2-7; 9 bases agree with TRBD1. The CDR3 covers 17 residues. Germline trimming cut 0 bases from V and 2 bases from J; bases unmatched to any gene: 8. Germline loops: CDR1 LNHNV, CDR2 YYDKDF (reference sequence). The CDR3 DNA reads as TGTGCCACCAGCAGAGACTTCCTCCGGGACAGGGCCTACGAGCAGTACTTC. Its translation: CATSRDFLRDRAYEQYF.

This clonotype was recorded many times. CDR3: CSVAQAGLETQYF. The CDR3 region has the DNA TGCAGCGTTGCCCAGGCAGGGTTAGAGACCCAGTACTTC. The V and J genes are TRBV29-1 and TRBJ2-5; TRBD1 is a possible D gene (5 bases). In germline, CDR1 is SQVTM, CDR2 ANQGSEA. Trimming took off 4 bases at V and 4 bases at J, with 13 bases between the two ends. There are 13 residues in the CDR3.

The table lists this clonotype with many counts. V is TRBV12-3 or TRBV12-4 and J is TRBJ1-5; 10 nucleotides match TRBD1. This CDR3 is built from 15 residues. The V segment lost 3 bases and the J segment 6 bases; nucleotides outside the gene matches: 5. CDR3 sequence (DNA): TGTGCCAGCAGTTTGAGGACAGGGGGTGCTCAGCCCCAGCATTTT. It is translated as CASSLRTGGAQPQHF.

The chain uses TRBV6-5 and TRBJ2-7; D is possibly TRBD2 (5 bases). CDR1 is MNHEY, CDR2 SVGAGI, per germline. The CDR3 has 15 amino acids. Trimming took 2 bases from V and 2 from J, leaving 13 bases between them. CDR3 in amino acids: CASSYDAVRAYEQYF. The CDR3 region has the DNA TGTGCCAGCAGTTACGATGCGGTGAGGGCCTACGAGCAGTACTTC.

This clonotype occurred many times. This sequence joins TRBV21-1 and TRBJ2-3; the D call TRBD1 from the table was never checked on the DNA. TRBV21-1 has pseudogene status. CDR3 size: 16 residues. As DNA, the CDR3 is TGTGCCAGCAGCAAAGGGTCCAGGGCGGTCACAGATACGCAGTATTTT. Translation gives CASSKGSRAVTDTQYF.

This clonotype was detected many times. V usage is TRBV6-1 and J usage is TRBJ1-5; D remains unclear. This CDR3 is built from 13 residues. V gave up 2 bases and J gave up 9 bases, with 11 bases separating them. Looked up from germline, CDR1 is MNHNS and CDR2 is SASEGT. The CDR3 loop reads CASSELVSSPQHF. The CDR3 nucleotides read TGTGCCAGCAGTGAATTAGTCTCGTCGCCCCAGCATTTT.

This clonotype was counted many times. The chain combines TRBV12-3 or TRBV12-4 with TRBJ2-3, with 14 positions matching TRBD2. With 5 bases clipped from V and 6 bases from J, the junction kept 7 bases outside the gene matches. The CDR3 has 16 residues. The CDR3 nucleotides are TGTGCCAGCAGTCCCCGGACTAGCGGGAGGAGGGATACGCAGTATTTT. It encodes CASSPRTSGRRDTQYF.

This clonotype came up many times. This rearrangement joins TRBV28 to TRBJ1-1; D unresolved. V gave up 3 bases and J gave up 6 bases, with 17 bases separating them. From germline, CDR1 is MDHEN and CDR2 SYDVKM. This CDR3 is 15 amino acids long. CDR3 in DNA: TGTGCCAGCAGTTTTCTAGAGATCGGGGTCTCTGAAGCTTTCTTT. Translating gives CASSFLEIGVSEAFF.

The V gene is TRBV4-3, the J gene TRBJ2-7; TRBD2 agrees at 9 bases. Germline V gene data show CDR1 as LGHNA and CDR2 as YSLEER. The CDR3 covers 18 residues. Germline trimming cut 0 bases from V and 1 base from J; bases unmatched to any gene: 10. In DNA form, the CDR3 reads TGCGCCAGCAGCCAAGATACGGTCACTAGCGGGCCATCCTACGAGCAGTACTTC. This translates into CASSQDTVTSGPSYEQYF.

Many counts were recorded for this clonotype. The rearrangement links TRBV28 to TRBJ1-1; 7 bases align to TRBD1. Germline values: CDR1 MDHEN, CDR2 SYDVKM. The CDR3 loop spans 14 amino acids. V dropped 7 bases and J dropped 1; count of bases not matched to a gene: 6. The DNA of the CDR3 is TGTGCCAGCATTTATCGACAGGGGAACACTGAAGCTTTCTTT. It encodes CASIYRQGNTEAFF.

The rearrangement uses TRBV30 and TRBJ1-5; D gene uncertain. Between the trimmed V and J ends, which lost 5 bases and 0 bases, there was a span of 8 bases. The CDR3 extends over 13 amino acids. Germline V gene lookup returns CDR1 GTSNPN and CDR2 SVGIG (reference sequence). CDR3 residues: CAWGLNSNQPQHF. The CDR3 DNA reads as TGTGCCTGGGGCCTGAATAGCAATCAGCCCCAGCATTTT.

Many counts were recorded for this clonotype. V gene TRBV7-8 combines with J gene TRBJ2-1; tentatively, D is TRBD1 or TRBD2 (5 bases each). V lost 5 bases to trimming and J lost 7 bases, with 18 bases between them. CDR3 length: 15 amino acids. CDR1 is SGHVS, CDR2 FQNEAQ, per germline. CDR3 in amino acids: CASSPPTGAGNEQFF. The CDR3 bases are TGTGCCAGCAGCCCCCCGACTGGGGCGGGTAATGAGCAGTTCTTC.

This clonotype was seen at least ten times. CDR3: CSALDRAQETQYF. The CDR3 nucleotides are TGCAGTGCGCTGGACAGGGCTCAAGAGACCCAGTACTTC. This chain joins TRBV20-1 and TRBJ2-5; 8 nucleotides align to TRBD1. CDR3 length: 13 amino acids. With 6 bases clipped from V and 2 bases from J, the junction kept 5 bases outside the gene matches. CDR1 is DFQATT and CDR2 is SNEGSKA in the germline V gene (reference sequence).

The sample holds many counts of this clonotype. CDR3 DNA sequence: TGTGCCAGCAGCTTAACACCCGACTACGAGCAGTACTTC. As protein: CASSLTPDYEQYF. The chain uses TRBV5-6 and TRBJ2-7, with D unclear. The CDR3 is 13 residues long. Trimming removed 2 bases from V and 3 bases from J, with 9 bases in between. Germline V gene lookup returns CDR1 SGHDT and CDR2 YYEEEE.

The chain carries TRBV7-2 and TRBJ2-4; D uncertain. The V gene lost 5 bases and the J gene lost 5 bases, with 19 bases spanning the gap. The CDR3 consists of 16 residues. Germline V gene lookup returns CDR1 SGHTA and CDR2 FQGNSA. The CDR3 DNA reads TGTGCCAGCAGCCCTCAGCACCGGACGTTAGAAAACATTCAGTACTTC. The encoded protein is CASSPQHRTLENIQYF. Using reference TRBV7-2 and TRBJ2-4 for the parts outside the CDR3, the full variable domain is GAGVSQSPSNKVTEKGKDVELRCDPISGHTALYWYRQSLGQGLEFLIYFQGNSAPDKSGLPSDRFSAERTGGSVSTLTIQRTQQEDSAVYLCASSPQHRTLENIQYFGAGTRLSVL.

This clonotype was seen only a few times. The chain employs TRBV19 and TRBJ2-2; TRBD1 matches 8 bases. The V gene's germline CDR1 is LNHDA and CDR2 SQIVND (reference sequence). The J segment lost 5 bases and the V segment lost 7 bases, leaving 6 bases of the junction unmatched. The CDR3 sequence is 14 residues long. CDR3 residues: CASMGTGGTGELFF. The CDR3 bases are TGTGCCAGTATGGGGACAGGAGGGACCGGGGAGCTGTTTTTT. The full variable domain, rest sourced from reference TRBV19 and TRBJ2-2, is DGGITQSPKYLFRKEGQNVTLSCEQNLNHDAMYWYRQDPGQGLRLIYYSQIVNDFQKGDIAEGYSVSREKKESFPLTVTSAQKNPTAFYLCASMGTGGTGELFFGEGSRLTVL.

The CDR3 nucleotides read TGCGCCAGCAGCCAGGGACACGGTGACGAGACCCAGTACTTC. The encoded protein is CASSQGHGDETQYF. This sequence joins TRBV4-3 and TRBJ2-5; TRBD1 is a possible D gene (6 bases). V was cut by 3 bases and J by 5 bases, with 13 bases left in between. The CDR3 has 14 amino acids. Per the germline V gene, CDR1 is LGHNA and CDR2 is YSLEER.

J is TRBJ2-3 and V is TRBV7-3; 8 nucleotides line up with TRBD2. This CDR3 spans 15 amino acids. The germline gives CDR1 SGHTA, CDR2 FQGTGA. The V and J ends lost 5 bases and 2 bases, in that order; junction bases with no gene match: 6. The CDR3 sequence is CASSPGGATTDTQYF. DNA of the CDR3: TGTGCCAGCAGCCCGGGGGGGGCGACCACAGATACGCAGTATTTT.

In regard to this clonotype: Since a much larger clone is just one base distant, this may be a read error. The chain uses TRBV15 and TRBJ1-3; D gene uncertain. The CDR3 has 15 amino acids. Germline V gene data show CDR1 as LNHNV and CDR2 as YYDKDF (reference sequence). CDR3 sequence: CATSGDPSTGNTIYF. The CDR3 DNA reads TGTGCCACCAGCGGAGATCCCAGCACTGGAAACACCATATATTTT.

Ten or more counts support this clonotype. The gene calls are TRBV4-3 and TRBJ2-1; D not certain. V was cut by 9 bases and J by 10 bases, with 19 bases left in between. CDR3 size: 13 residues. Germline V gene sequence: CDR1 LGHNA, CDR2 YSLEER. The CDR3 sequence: CARTSPGPGEQFF. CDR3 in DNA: TGCGCCAGAACTTCCCCCGGGCCGGGCGAGCAGTTCTTC.

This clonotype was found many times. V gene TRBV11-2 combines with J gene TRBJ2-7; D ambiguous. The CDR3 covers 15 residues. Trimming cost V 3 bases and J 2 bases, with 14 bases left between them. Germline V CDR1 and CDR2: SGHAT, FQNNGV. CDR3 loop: CASSFGPRLTYEQYF. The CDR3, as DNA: TGTGCCAGCAGCTTTGGGCCCCGATTAACCTACGAGCAGTACTTC.

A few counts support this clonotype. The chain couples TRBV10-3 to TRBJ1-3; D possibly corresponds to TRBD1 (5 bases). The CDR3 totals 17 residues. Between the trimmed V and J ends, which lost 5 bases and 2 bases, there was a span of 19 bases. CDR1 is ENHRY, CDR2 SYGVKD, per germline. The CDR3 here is CAISKIYYQGPGNTIYF. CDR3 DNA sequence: TGTGCCATCAGTAAAATTTACTACCAGGGACCTGGAAACACCATATATTTT.

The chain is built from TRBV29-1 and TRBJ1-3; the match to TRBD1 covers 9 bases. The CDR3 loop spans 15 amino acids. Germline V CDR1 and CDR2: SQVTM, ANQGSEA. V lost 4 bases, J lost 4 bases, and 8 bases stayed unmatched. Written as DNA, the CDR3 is TGCAGCGTTGTACGTAGGGACAGGGAAGGAAACACCATATATTTT. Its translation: CSVVRRDREGNTIYF.